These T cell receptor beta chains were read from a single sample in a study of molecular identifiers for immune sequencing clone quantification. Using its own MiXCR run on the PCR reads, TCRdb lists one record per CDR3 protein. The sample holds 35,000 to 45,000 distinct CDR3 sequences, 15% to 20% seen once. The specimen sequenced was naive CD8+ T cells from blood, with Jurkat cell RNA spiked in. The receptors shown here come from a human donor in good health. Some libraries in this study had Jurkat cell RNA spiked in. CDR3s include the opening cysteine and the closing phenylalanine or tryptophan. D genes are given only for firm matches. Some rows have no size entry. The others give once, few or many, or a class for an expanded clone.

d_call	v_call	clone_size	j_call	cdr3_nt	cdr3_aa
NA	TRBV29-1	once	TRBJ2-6	TGCAGCGTTGACTCCGGGGCCAACGTCCTGACTTTC	CSVDSGANVLTF
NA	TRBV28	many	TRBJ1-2	TGTGCCAGCGGCAGGGTACCGGCTAACTATGGCTACACCTTC	CASGRVPANYGYTF
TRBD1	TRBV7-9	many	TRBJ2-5	TGTGCCAGCAGCTTACTACCGACAGGGGAACAAGAGACCCAGTACTTC	CASSLLPTGEQETQYF
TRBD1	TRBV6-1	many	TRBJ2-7	TGTGCCAGCACCTACCGGGACAGTGCTTCCTACGAGCAGTACTTC	CASTYRDSASYEQYF
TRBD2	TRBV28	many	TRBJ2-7	TGTGCCAGCAGTTTTAGCGGGATCGAGCAGTACTTC	CASSFSGIEQYF
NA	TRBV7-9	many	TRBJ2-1	TGTGCCACGCGGTTTTGGCAGAACAATGAGCAGTTCTTC	CATRFWQNNEQFF
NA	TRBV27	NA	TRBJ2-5	TGTGCCAGCTGGGATCCGAATCGAGAGACCCAGTGCTTC	CASWDPNRETQCF
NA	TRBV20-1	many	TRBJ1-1	TGCAGTGCAAGTGTGACCCTGCTGTTGAACACTGAAGCTTTCTTT	CSASVTLLLNTEAFF
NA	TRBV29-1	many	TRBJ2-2	TGCAGCGTTTTCGCCGGGGAGCTGTTTTTT	CSVFAGELFF
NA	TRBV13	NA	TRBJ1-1	TGTGCCAGCAGCCTTGAAGGGCAGGGGAACACTGAAGCTTTCTTT	CASSLEGQGNTEAFF
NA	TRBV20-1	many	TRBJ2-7	TGCAGTGCTAGAGATCGGACACACCCCTCCTACGAGCAGTACTTC	CSARDRTHPSYEQYF
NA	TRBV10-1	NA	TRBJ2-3	TGCGCCAGCAGTGAGTGGCTAGATACGCAGTATTTT	CASSEWLDTQYF